This entry features one T cell receptor beta chain sequence. Its antigen is not identified. This sample was taken from a study of STAT5B mutations in CD4+ large granular lymphocyte leukemia. Study details: Among healthy controls, a particular HLA allele went with more CDR3 'QG' motifs.

The CDR3 loop spans 14 amino acids. The V end was cut by 4 bases, the J end by 4 bases, with 13 bases between. The germline V gene has CDR1 MDHEN and CDR2 SYDVKM. Sequenced by immunoSEQ multiplex PCR; TCRdb stores in-frame clones only, minus some. The sample lists about 35,000 clones, roughly 65% occurring once. Study results and caveats: 8/27 top patient clones versus 2/35 control clones were TRBV06-family.

The rearrangement joins TRBV28 to TRBJ1-2, with D unresolved. This clonotype was sampled from a human donor in good health. What was sequenced was CD4+ T cells from blood buffy coats. This CDR3 reads CASSSQQDTYGYTF. DNA for the CDR3: TGTGCCAGCAGTTCTCAACAAGACACCTATGGCTACACCTTC.